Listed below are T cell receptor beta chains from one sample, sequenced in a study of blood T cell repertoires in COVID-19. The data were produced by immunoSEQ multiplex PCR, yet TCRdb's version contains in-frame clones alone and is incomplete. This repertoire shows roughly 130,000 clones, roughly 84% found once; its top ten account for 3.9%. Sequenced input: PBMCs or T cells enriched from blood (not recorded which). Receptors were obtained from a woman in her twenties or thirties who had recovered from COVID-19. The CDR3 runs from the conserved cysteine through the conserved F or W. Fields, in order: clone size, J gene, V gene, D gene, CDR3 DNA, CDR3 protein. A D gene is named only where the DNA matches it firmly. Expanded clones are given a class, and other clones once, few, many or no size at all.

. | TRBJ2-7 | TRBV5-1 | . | TGCGCCAGCAGCTTTACGGGGTTGGGCGAGCAGTACTTC | CASSFTGLGEQYF
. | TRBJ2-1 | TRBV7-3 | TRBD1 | TGTGCCAGCGGATATCAGGGGGCTCCCTACAATGAGCAGTTCTTC | CASGYQGAPYNEQFF
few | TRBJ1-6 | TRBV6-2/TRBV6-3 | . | TGTGCCAGCAGTTTCCAACAGCATTCACCCCTCCACTTT | CASSFQQHSPLHF
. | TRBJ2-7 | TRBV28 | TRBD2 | TGTGCCAGCAGTAGCCCCTGGATGGCGGGAGGAGCCTACGAGCAGTACTTC | CASSSPWMAGGAYEQYF
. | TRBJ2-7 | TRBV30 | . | TGTGCCCGGGGCAGGGGCTACGAGCAGTACTTC | CARGRGYEQYF
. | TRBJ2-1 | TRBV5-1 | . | TGCGCCAGCAGCTCGACAGGGTCCGGGGGTTACAATGAGCAGTTCTTC | CASSSTGSGGYNEQFF
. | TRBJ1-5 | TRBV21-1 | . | TGTGCCAGCAGAGGGGGGGGCAATCAGCCCCAGCATTTT | CASRGGGNQPQHF
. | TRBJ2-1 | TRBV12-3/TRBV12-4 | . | TGTGCCAGCAGTTTACTAGCAAATGAGCAGTTCTTC | CASSLLANEQFF
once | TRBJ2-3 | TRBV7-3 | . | TGTGCCAGCAGGCCTACCCTATGGCGGAGCGCCAACACAGATACGCAGTATTTT | CASRPTLWRSANTDTQYF
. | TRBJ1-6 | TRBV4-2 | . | TGTGCCAGCAGCCGAGCACAGGGATCAGATAATTCACCCCTCCACTTT | CASSRAQGSDNSPLHF
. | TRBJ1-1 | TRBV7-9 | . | TGTGCCAGCAGCTTTAACTCGGGACTTGGGGCTTTCTTT | CASSFNSGLGAFF
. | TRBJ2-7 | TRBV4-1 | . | TGCGCCAGCAGCCAAGGCCTGAGGCCGCCGTACTTC | CASSQGLRPPYF
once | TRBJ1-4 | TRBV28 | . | TGTGCCAGCAACCTCCAGGGGAAAGAAAAACTGTTTTTT | CASNLQGKEKLFF
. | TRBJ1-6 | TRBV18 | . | TGTGCCAGCTCATTCCTTCAGGATAATTCACCCCTCCACTTT | CASSFLQDNSPLHF
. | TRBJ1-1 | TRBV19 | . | TGTGCCAGTTACGTGACAACGAACACTGAAGCTTTCTTT | CASYVTTNTEAFF
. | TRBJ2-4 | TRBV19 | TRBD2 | TGTGCCAGTAGTATAGATCTAGGGACTAGCGGCCCGGGAGCCAAAAACATTCAGTACTTC | CASSIDLGTSGPGAKNIQYF
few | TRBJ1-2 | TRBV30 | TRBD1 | TGTGCCTGGGGAAGGGACAGGCCCTATGGCTACACCTTC | CAWGRDRPYGYTF
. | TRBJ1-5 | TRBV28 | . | TGTGCCAGCAGTCCGGGAATCCTTAGCAATCAGCCCCAGCATTTT | CASSPGILSNQPQHF
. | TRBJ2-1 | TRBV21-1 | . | TGTGCCAGGCCTCCTGGGGGGTCCTCCTACAATGAGCAGTTCTTC | CARPPGGSSYNEQFF
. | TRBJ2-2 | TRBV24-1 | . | TGTGCCACCAGTGAAACGACACGCGCGAACACCGGGGAGCTGTTTTTT | CATSETTRANTGELFF
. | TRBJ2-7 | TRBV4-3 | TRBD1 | TGCGCCAGCAGCCAAGCCCCCGGGACAGTAAGCTACGAGCAGTACTTC | CASSQAPGTVSYEQYF
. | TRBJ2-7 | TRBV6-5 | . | TGTGCCAGCTCCGGGTTAGCGTTTTACTCCTACGAGCAGTACTTC | CASSGLAFYSYEQYF
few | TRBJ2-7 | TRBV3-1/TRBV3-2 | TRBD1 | TGTGCCAGCAGCCAACAGTGGACAGGGGACGGGCAGTACTTC | CASSQQWTGDGQYF
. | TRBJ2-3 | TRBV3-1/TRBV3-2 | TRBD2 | TGTGCCAGCAGCCAAGCCTCCGGGACTAATACGCAGTATTTT | CASSQASGTNTQYF
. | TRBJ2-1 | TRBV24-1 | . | TGTGCCACCAGCGAAGCCAGGCCGTACGGCAATGAGCAGTTCTTC | CATSEARPYGNEQFF